Each of the 18 T cell receptor beta chains below was sequenced from the same sample in a study of cytomegalovirus exposure and HLA in healthy donors. The PCR used 60 Vbeta and 13 Jbeta primers. Profiling relied on immunoSEQ multiplex PCR, and the TCRdb table lists in-frame clones only, not all of them. Among about 230,000 clones listed, roughly four fifths were seen once. The sequencing input was PBMCs. The receptors here all came from a middle-aged woman in good health and CMV-seronegative.

Remarks on this clone: In this CDR3 the conserved last residue, phenylalanine or tryptophan, is missing, so a read error is likely. The limits of the CDR3 on the DNA are not certain, so only TCRdb's listed CDR3 is given. The rearrangement links TRBV7-2 to TRBJ1-1. The CDR3 is 13 residues long, counting both termini. Germline V lookup: CDR1 SGHTA, CDR2 FQGNSA. CDR3 in amino acids: CASSLGDFIGPKM.

The V gene is TRBV9, the J gene TRBJ2-3; TRBD2 is a possible D gene (5 bases). Trimming pared 0 bases from V and 5 bases from J, leaving 10 bases between. There are 14 residues in the CDR3. Germline CDR1 SGDLS, CDR2 YYNGEE. The CDR3 is CASSVERREDTQYF. CDR3 DNA sequence: TGTGCCAGCAGCGTAGAACGACGGGAAGATACGCAGTATTTT.

The genes are TRBV6-4 and TRBJ2-1, with 7 bases aligning to TRBD2. Germline V lookup: CDR1 MRHNA, CDR2 SNTAGT. The junction had 5 bases not matched to a gene; V was cut back by 5 bases and J by 7 bases. The CDR3 is 13 amino acids. CDR3 sequence: CASSSLGGNEQFF. CDR3 DNA sequence: TGTGCCAGCAGTTCCCTGGGGGGGAATGAGCAGTTCTTC.

The chain carries TRBV6-4 and TRBJ2-1; the match to TRBD2 covers 8 bases. Losses at the gene ends were 3 bases for V and 4 bases for J; bases not matched to a gene: 5. The CDR3 runs 15 residues. Germline V gene lookup returns CDR1 MRHNA and CDR2 SNTAGT. CDR3 sequence reads: CASSDGGGPYNEQFF. Here the CDR3 DNA reads TGTGCCAGCAGTGATGGCGGGGGGCCTTACAATGAGCAGTTCTTC.

CDR3 amino acids: CASSPDRQYEQYF. The CDR3 coding sequence is TGCGCCAGCAGTCCTGACAGGCAGTACGAGCAGTACTTC. The rearrangement uses TRBV5-1 and TRBJ2-7, with a possible D match to TRBD1 (6 bases). Per germline, CDR1 SGHRS and CDR2 YFSETQ. This CDR3 is built from 13 residues. Trimming took 5 bases from V and 4 from J, leaving 13 bases between them.

The CDR3 spells CATSRHRGTSGGVGDTDTQYF. CDR3 sequence (DNA): TGTGCCACCAGCAGACACCGAGGGACTAGCGGGGGGGTGGGGGACACAGATACGCAGTATTTT. The chain uses TRBV15 and TRBJ2-3; 16 positions agree with TRBD2. CDR3 length equals 21 residues. After removal of 2 bases from V and 2 bases from J, the junction contained 13 bases not matched to a gene. Germline V lookup: CDR1 LNHNV, CDR2 YYDKDF (reference sequence). The whole variable domain, filled in from reference TRBV15 and TRBJ2-3, reads DAMVIQNPRYQVTQFGKPVTLSCSQTLNHNVMYWYQQKSSQAPKLLFHYYDKDFNNEADTPDNFQSRRPNTSFCFLDIRSPGLGDTAMYLCATSRHRGTSGGVGDTDTQYFGPGTRLTVL.

The J gene is TRBJ1-1, the V gene TRBV2; TRBD1 matches 9 bases. Germline-derived CDR1 and CDR2 are SNHLY and FYNNEI. The CDR3 has 13 amino acids. Losses at the gene ends were 7 bases for V and 1 base for J; bases not matched to a gene: 1. The CDR3 region has the DNA TGTGCCAGCAAGGGACAGGGGAACACTGAAGCTTTCTTT. Amino acid sequence: CASKGQGNTEAFF. The variable domain in full, completed from reference TRBV2 and TRBJ1-1, reads EPEVTQTPSHQVTQMGQEVILRCVPISNHLYFYWYRQILGQKVEFLVSFYNNEISEKSEIFDDQFSVERPDGSNFTLKIRSTKLEDSAMYFCASKGQGNTEAFFGQGTRLTVV.

With regard to this clone: The junction differs from germline at one of its ends, possibly a read error. This chain uses TRBV7-7 with TRBJ2-5, with 7 bases aligning to TRBD1. The germline gives CDR1 SSHAT, CDR2 FNYEAQ (reference sequence). CDR3 length: 15 amino acids. The CDR3 region is CASSLGTARGETQYF. DNA of the CDR3: TGTGCTAGCAGCTTAGGGACAGCCCGAGGGGAGACCCAGTACTTC.

The rearrangement uses TRBV6-4 and TRBJ1-6; D perhaps matches TRBD1 (5 bases). This CDR3 is 14 amino acids long. V was cut by 3 bases and J by 9 bases, with 12 bases left in between. The germline V gene encodes CDR1 MRHNA and CDR2 SNTAGT. The CDR3 nucleotides read TGTGCCAGCAGTGAATTCAGGGAGGGTTCACCCCTCCACTTT. It translates to CASSEFREGSPLHF.

This chain uses TRBV7-2 with TRBJ2-5; D is unresolved. The CDR3 covers 13 residues. V was clipped by 0 bases and J by 4 bases, with 6 bases between them. Germline lookup yields CDR1 SGHTA and CDR2 FQGNSA. This CDR3 reads CASSLANRETQYF. DNA for the CDR3: TGTGCCAGCAGCTTAGCAAACAGAGAGACCCAGTACTTC. The full variable domain, completed using reference TRBV7-2 and TRBJ2-5, is GAGVSQSPSNKVTEKGKDVELRCDPISGHTALYWYRQSLGQGLEFLIYFQGNSAPDKSGLPSDRFSAERTGGSVSTLTIQRTQQEDSAVYLCASSLANRETQYFGPGTRLLVL.

The chain employs TRBV5-1 and TRBJ2-3, with 7 bases identical to TRBD2. Germline V gene lookup returns CDR1 SGHRS and CDR2 YFSETQ. The CDR3 extends over 16 amino acids. J lost 3 bases, V lost 4 bases, and 11 bases had no gene match. CDR3 amino acids: CASSPRSSGGTDTQYF. In nucleotides, the CDR3 is TGCGCCAGCAGCCCCCGCTCTAGCGGTGGGACAGATACGCAGTATTTT. Filled out from reference TRBV5-1 and TRBJ2-3, the complete variable domain reads KAGVTQTPRYLIKTRGQQVTLSCSPISGHRSVSWYQQTPGQGLQFLFEYFSETQRNKGNFPGRFSGRQFSNSRSEMNVSTLELGDSALYLCASSPRSSGGTDTQYFGPGTRLTVL.

CDR3 sequence: CASSLDRGGLEITEAFF. The CDR3 coding sequence is TGTGCCAGCAGCTTAGATAGGGGTGGATTAGAGATAACTGAAGCTTTCTTT. The chain is built from TRBV7-8 and TRBJ1-1, with D tentatively TRBD1 (5 bases). There are 17 residues in the CDR3. Germline CDR1 reads SGHVS; CDR2 reads FQNEAQ. Trimming removed 1 base from V and 5 bases from J, with 20 bases in between.

With respect to this clone: Other nucleotide sequences from this sample produce the same CDR3. The V and J genes are TRBV5-4 and TRBJ1-2; tentative D call: TRBD1 (5 bases). Trimming removed 4 bases at V and 4 bases at J, with 8 bases between. Germline V gene sequence: CDR1 SGHNT, CDR2 YYREEE (reference sequence). This CDR3 region has 12 residues. The CDR3 nucleotides read TGTGCCAGCAGCCTAGACAGCTATGGCTACACCTTC. This sequence encodes CASSLDSYGYTF.

The chain uses TRBV10-1 and TRBJ1-2; 7 nucleotides line up with TRBD1. CDR1 is WNHNN, CDR2 SYGVQD, per germline (reference sequence). CDR3 length equals 13 residues. V lost 10 bases and J lost 4; bases outside the gene matches: 9. The CDR3 protein is CATRQGLSYGYTF. CDR3 nucleotides: TGCGCCACGAGACAGGGTTTGAGCTATGGCTACACCTTC.

The chain employs TRBV18 and TRBJ1-1; tentatively, D is TRBD1 (6 bases). CDR3 length equals 16 residues. CDR1 and CDR2 (germline): KGHSH, LQKENI. Between the trimmed V and J ends, which lost 1 base and 6 bases, there was a span of 18 bases. The CDR3 reads CASSPLGGRQGSEAFF. CDR3 DNA: TGTGCCAGCTCACCACTAGGGGGAAGGCAGGGGTCTGAAGCTTTCTTT. The whole variable domain, remainder taken from reference TRBV18 and TRBJ1-1, is NAGVMQNPRHLVRRRGQEARLRCSPMKGHSHVYWYRQLPEEGLKFMVYLQKENIIDESGMPKERFSAEFPKEGPSILRIQQVVRGDSAAYFCASSPLGGRQGSEAFFGQGTRLTVV.

The chain is built from TRBV9 and TRBJ2-7, with D maybe TRBD1 (6 bases). Per the germline V gene, CDR1 is SGDLS and CDR2 is YYNGEE. The CDR3 covers 14 residues. Trimming shortened V by 2 bases and J by 5 bases, and 14 bases separated the two germline ends. The DNA for the CDR3 is TGTGCCAGCAGCGTCCCTCGACAGGCTGACGAGCAGTACTTC. Encoded protein: CASSVPRQADEQYF. Full variable domain (rest looked up from reference TRBV9 and TRBJ2-7): DSGVTQTPKHLITATGQRVTLRCSPRSGDLSVYWYQQSLDQGLQFLIQYYNGEERAKGNILERFSAQQFPDLHSELNLSSLELGDSALYFCASSVPRQADEQYFGPGTRLTVT.

The chain carries TRBV13 and TRBJ1-2, with 7 positions matching TRBD1. Germline V gives CDR1 PRHDT, CDR2 FYEKMQ (reference sequence). The CDR3 sequence is 16 residues long. V shed 3 bases and J 2 bases; nucleotides not matched to a gene: 9. The CDR3 loop is CASSFDIQGGNYGYTF. The CDR3 DNA reads TGTGCCAGCAGCTTTGACATTCAGGGGGGCAACTATGGCTACACCTTC.

The chain combines TRBV2 with TRBJ1-6; possibly TRBD1 for D (6 bases). From germline, CDR1 is SNHLY and CDR2 FYNNEI. The CDR3 extends over 16 amino acids. The V gene lost 0 bases and the J gene lost 0 bases, with 6 bases spanning the gap. Here the CDR3 DNA reads TGTGCCAGCAGTGAAGCGGACAGCTCCTATAATTCACCCCTCCACTTT. It specifies CASSEADSSYNSPLHF.